This section outlines one TCR beta chain sequence together with its context. The data belong to a study of cytotoxic CD8 clonotypes in ibrutinib-treated CLL. Looking at the study overall: Patients attained some 24 partial and 2 complete responses; at median around 67 months, approximately 14 remained remitted while about twelve progressed. Samples showed on average about 260,000 productive templates and 80,000 to 100,000 productive rearrangements.

Generated by immunoSEQ multiplex PCR, the TCRdb table keeps only in-frame clones and is missing some. The profile shows around 130,000 clones, around four fifths of them singletons. After removal of 3 bases from V and 4 bases from J, the junction contained 11 bases not matched to a gene. The CDR3 runs to 17 residues. Germline V gene sequence: CDR1 MNHNS, CDR2 SASEGT. This sample comprised PBMCs, obtained after 24 months of ibrutinib treatment. The receptor's source is a human donor with chronic lymphocytic leukemia. The chain links TRBV6-1 to TRBJ2-3, with TRBD2 matching over 9 bases. CDR3 coding DNA: TGTGCCAGCAGTGAGATAGCGGGGGCCGCCGGGGCAGATACGCAGTATTTT. It yields the protein CASSEIAGAAGADTQYF.